This T cell receptor beta chain was sequenced in a study of human T cells and chemical hapten exposure. The sample holds a few counts of this clonotype. TCRdb redid the calling of the RACE reads with MiXCR, one entry per CDR3 protein. The profile shows tens of thousands of distinct CDR3 sequences, approximately 11% of them singletons. Time point described: patch test 3, about 24 weeks after DPC sensitization. Treatment of the sample: therapeutic diphenylcyclopropenone sensitization with weekly scalp DPC. The clonotype originates from a woman under 40 with alopecia areata. Some clones in this sample may be carry-over from other donors' samples. Sample: whole blood, taken in connection with sensitization to the hapten diphenylcyclopropenone (DPC).

CDR3 nucleotides: TGCAGCGCTGGGACGGGAGGCAGCTCCTACAATGAGCAGTTCTTC. This sequence encodes CSAGTGGSSYNEQFF. V and J are TRBV29-1 and TRBJ2-1; 7 positions match TRBD2. Germline-derived CDR1 and CDR2 are SQVTM and ANQGSEA. Trimming cost V 7 bases and J 0 bases; bases outside gene matches: 9. The length of the CDR3 is 15 residues.